This T cell receptor (beta chain) is from a study of T-cell memory formation after mild COVID-19. On the study more broadly: The two donors had largely donor-specific TCR clusters. Study outcomes and limitations: Still unconfirmed is whether the second-wave clones peaking on day 37 recognized SARS-CoV-2.

In its sample, this clonotype was seen many times. The target antigen is unknown. The CDR3 is 15 residues long. Germline V gene sequence: CDR1 SGHRS, CDR2 YFSETQ. V lost 4 bases to trimming and J lost 3 bases, with 16 bases between them. MiXCR, run by TCRdb on the 5' RACE reads, gives a single entry per CDR3 protein. Of a few hundred thousand distinct CDR3 sequences in the sample, less than 25% were seen once. The V call is TRBV5-1, the J call TRBJ2-5; the D gene is possibly TRBD2 (6 bases). This TCR came from an adult woman who had mild COVID-19 (a few samples of this study predate the infection). Cell type and time point are not known. Sequenced input: PBMCs or a T cell subset sorted from them (not recorded which). The CDR3 DNA follows: TGCGCCAGCAGCCCCACGGGGGACGGTAAAGAGACCCAGTACTTC. It codes for CASSPTGDGKETQYF.